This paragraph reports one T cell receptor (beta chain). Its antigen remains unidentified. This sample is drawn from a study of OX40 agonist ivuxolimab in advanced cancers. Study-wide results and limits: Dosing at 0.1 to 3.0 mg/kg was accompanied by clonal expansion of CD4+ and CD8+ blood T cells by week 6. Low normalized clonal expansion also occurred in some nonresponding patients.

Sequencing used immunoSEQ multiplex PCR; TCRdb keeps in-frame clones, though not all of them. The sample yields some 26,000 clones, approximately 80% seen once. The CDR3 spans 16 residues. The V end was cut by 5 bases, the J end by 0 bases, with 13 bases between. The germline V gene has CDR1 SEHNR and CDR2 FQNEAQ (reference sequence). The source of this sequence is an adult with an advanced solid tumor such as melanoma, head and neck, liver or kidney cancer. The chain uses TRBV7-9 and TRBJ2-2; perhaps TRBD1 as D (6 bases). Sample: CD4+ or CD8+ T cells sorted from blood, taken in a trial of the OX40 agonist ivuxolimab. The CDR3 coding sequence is TGTGCCAGCAGCGCCGACAGGCGAGCGAACACCGGGGAGCTGTTTTTT. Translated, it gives CASSADRRANTGELFF.